A selection of T cell receptor beta chains follows, all from one sample in a study of T cell changes during pregnancy in multiple sclerosis. TCRdb keeps only in-frame clones here, not all; method: immunoSEQ multiplex PCR. The sample has tens of thousands of clones, roughly 92% seen once. The sample was CD4+ T cells from peripheral blood mononuclear cells, taken in the first trimester of pregnancy. The receptors come from a female donor with multiple sclerosis, enrolled in a pregnancy study. Each CDR3 is given with its conserved first and last residue. The D gene is left open where the match is weak. Expanded clones are given a class, and other clones once, few, many or no size at all.

D | size | J | V | DNA | CDR3
TRBD1 | . | TRBJ2-7 | TRBV6-6 | TGTGCCAGCAGTCAAGGACAGGGGACCTACGAGCAGTACTTC | CASSQGQGTYEQYF
. | . | TRBJ2-7 | TRBV6-5 | TGTGCCAGCACCCCTTCCGGGAGTATCCCCTACGAGCAGTACTTC | CASTPSGSIPYEQYF
. | . | TRBJ1-1 | TRBV7-2 | TGTGCCAGCAGCGAACTCCAGGGAGGTAACACTGAAGCTTTCTTT | CASSELQGGNTEAFF
TRBD1 | . | TRBJ1-5 | TRBV6-1 | TGTGCCAGCAGTGAATCAGGGGGCCTGGGTGGCAATCAGCCCCAGCATTTT | CASSESGGLGGNQPQHF
. | . | TRBJ1-1 | TRBV30 | TGTGCCTGGAGGGACAGAGGGAACACTGAAGCTTTCTTT | CAWRDRGNTEAFF
. | . | TRBJ2-1 | TRBV6-1 | TGTGCCAGCAGTGTCCGAAGGGGAACCTCCTACAATGAGCAGTTCTTC | CASSVRRGTSYNEQFF
. | . | TRBJ2-1 | TRBV7-2 | TGTGCCAGCAGCTTAGCCGCGTCGACAGAAGTTGAGCAGTTCTTC | CASSLAASTEVEQFF
. | . | TRBJ2-1 | TRBV2 | TGTGCCAGCAGTGACTTTAGGCTAGCGCGGGTGGTGGATGAGCAGTTCTTC | CASSDFRLARVVDEQFF
TRBD2 | . | TRBJ2-3 | TRBV19 | TGTGCCAGTAGTATAGGGGGGGGGACAGATACGCAGTATTTT | CASSIGGGTDTQYF
. | . | TRBJ1-1 | TRBV11-2 | TGTGCCAGCACGCAACGGGGGGGCTTGGCTGAAGCTTTCTTT | CASTQRGGLAEAFF
TRBD1 | . | TRBJ2-6 | TRBV5-1 | TGCGCCAGCAGCTCCCCTTCATCCCAAAGACAGGGGGCAGACTCTGGGGCCAACGTCCTGACTTTC | CASSSPSSQRQGADSGANVLTF
TRBD2 | . | TRBJ2-2 | TRBV9 | TGTGCCAGCAGCGTAGGACTAGCATCCACCGGGGAGCTGTTTTTT | CASSVGLASTGELFF
TRBD2 | . | TRBJ2-2 | TRBV9 | TGTGCCAGCAGCCCTCAGCCGGGAGGGAACACCGGGGAGCTGTTTTTT | CASSPQPGGNTGELFF
TRBD1 | . | TRBJ2-7 | TRBV6-6 | TGTGCCAGCAGTTATCCCCGGACAGGGTCGGATTACGAGCAGTACTTC | CASSYPRTGSDYEQYF
. | . | TRBJ2-7 | TRBV5-6 | TGTGCCAGCAGCTTCCGATTGACAGCCGGCCCAAGCTCCTACGAGCAGTACTTC | CASSFRLTAGPSSYEQYF
. | . | TRBJ2-1 | TRBV19 | TGTGCCAGTAGGTTCGCGGGCTTGTACAATGAGCAGTTCTTC | CASRFAGLYNEQFF
TRBD1 | . | TRBJ1-5 | TRBV19 | TGTGCCAGTAGTCGTGACAGGGTTCAGCCCCAGCATTTT | CASSRDRVQPQHF
TRBD1 | . | TRBJ2-1 | TRBV6-6 | TGTGCCAGCAGGCGATCCTCCGGGACAGGGTACAATGAGCAGTTCTTC | CASRRSSGTGYNEQFF
TRBD1 | . | TRBJ1-1 | TRBV10-3 | TGTGCCATCAGCCGGGACAGCGCCAACACTGAAGCTTTCTTT | CAISRDSANTEAFF
TRBD1 | . | TRBJ2-6 | TRBV2 | TGTGCCAGCAGTCCCGGGACAGGCCACTCTGGGGCCAACGTCCTGACTTTC | CASSPGTGHSGANVLTF
. | . | TRBJ2-7 | TRBV19 | TGTGCCAGTAGTATTCAACAGGGTTCCTACTACGAGCAGTACTTC | CASSIQQGSYYEQYF
. | . | TRBJ2-1 | TRBV5-1 | TGCGCCAGCAGTACCACCCAGGGTTTATACAATGAGCAGTTCTTC | CASSTTQGLYNEQFF
TRBD1 | once | TRBJ2-4 | TRBV7-9 | TGTGCCAGCAGCTTCGGGACAGGGCGAGACATTCAGTACTTC | CASSFGTGRDIQYF
. | . | TRBJ1-2 | TRBV19 | TGTGCCAGTAGAGAGACAGCTAACTATGGCTACACCTTC | CASRETANYGYTF
TRBD2 | . | TRBJ2-5 | TRBV5-1 | TGCGCCAGCAGCTTACGCTCGGGACTAGCAGGCGAGACCCAGTACTTC | CASSLRSGLAGETQYF
. | . | TRBJ2-1 | TRBV19 | TGTGCCAGTAGTTGGGGCGACGGGAGGGGGCAGTTGGGGCAGTTCTTC | CASSWGDGRGQLGQFF
. | . | TRBJ1-5 | TRBV19 | TGTGCCAGTAGTGGTTGGACAGAATATAGCAATCAGCCCCAGCATTTT | CASSGWTEYSNQPQHF
. | . | TRBJ1-2 | TRBV15 | TGTGCCACCAGCAAAACTCGGGGGGATGGCTACACCTTC | CATSKTRGDGYTF
TRBD1 | . | TRBJ2-7 | TRBV27 | TGTGCCAGCAGTTTCCGGGACAGGGGGGGAGAGCAGTACTTC | CASSFRDRGGEQYF
TRBD2 | . | TRBJ2-5 | TRBV9 | TGTGCCAGCAGCGCCCGGGGGGTCGGGAACTGGGAGACCCAGTACTTC | CASSARGVGNWETQYF
. | . | TRBJ2-7 | TRBV14 | TGTGCCAGCAGCCAAGATCGTCTTTTGGGGCCCAGGGCCTACGAGCAGTACTTC | CASSQDRLLGPRAYEQYF
TRBD1 | . | TRBJ2-5 | TRBV7-7 | TGTGCTAGCAGCTTAGACCACAGGGGGCAGGAGACCCAGTACTTC | CASSLDHRGQETQYF
. | . | TRBJ1-5 | TRBV4-3 | TGCGCCAGCAGCCAAGAGCGGGGAAGGCCCCAGCATTTT | CASSQERGRPQHF
. | once | TRBJ2-7 | TRBV18 | TGTGCCAGCTCACCCCTCAGGAAGCCCCTACCGACCTACGAGCAGTACTTC | CASSPLRKPLPTYEQYF
TRBD1 | . | TRBJ2-1 | TRBV20-1 | TGCAGTGCGCGAGGGGGCCATGAGCAGTTCTTC | CSARGGHEQFF
. | . | TRBJ2-6 | TRBV15 | TGTGCCACCAGTCCTGGGCGCTCTGGGGCCAACGTCCTGACTTTC | CATSPGRSGANVLTF
TRBD1 | . | TRBJ2-2 | TRBV9 | TGTGCCAGCAGCCCTCGGACAGGGAGGAACACCGGGGAGCTGTTTTTT | CASSPRTGRNTGELFF
. | . | TRBJ2-3 | TRBV5-6 | TGTGCCAGCAGCCTAGACAGACTCACAGATACGCAGTATTTT | CASSLDRLTDTQYF
TRBD1 | . | TRBJ2-7 | TRBV6-5 | TGTGCCAGCAGTTCCACGTGGGGACAGGGATCCTACGAGCAGTACTTC | CASSSTWGQGSYEQYF
. | . | TRBJ2-1 | TRBV10-2 | TGCGCCAGCAGGGACAGCTCCTACAATGAGCAGTTCTTC | CASRDSSYNEQFF
TRBD2 | . | TRBJ2-2 | TRBV29-1 | TGCAGCGTTCGACTAGCGGGGACCGGGGAGCTGTTTTTT | CSVRLAGTGELFF
TRBD1 | . | TRBJ1-4 | TRBV7-9 | TGTGCCAGCAGCCACGACAGGGTTGAAAAACTGTTTTTT | CASSHDRVEKLFF
TRBD1 | . | TRBJ1-2 | TRBV27 | TGTGCCAGCAGTCCTCGGGGGACAGTCTATGGCTACACCTTC | CASSPRGTVYGYTF
. | . | TRBJ2-3 | TRBV18 | TGTGCCAGCTCACTTTCAACAGGAGCTAGCACAGATACGCAGTATTTT | CASSLSTGASTDTQYF
. | . | TRBJ1-2 | TRBV4-3 | TGCGCCAGCAGCCAAGACATCCGGCAGGGTTATGGCTACACCTTC | CASSQDIRQGYGYTF
TRBD1 | . | TRBJ1-2 | TRBV4-1 | TGCGCCAGCAGCCAAGATGTGGGGCAGGGGGCTAACTATGGCTACACCTTC | CASSQDVGQGANYGYTF
TRBD2 | . | TRBJ2-3 | TRBV28 | TGTGCCGCCTCGGGAGCTAGCGGATTCACAGATACGCAGTATTTT | CAASGASGFTDTQYF
TRBD2 | . | TRBJ2-7 | TRBV6-6 | TGTGCCAGCAGTTGGGGGACTAGCGATTACGAGCAGTACTTC | CASSWGTSDYEQYF
. | . | TRBJ2-2 | TRBV11-2 | TGTGCCAGCAGCGTGGAAGCGACCGGCCCGAACACCGGGGAGCTGTTTTTT | CASSVEATGPNTGELFF
. | . | TRBJ2-2 | TRBV4-2 | TGTGCCAGCAGCCAAGATTTGGGGCAAGGAGGGGAGCTGTTTTTT | CASSQDLGQGGELFF
. | . | TRBJ1-5 | TRBV28 | TGTGCCAGCAGTTTACTTTTTTTCGACAGAGCCTATAGCAATCAGCCCCAGCATTTT | CASSLLFFDRAYSNQPQHF
. | . | TRBJ1-2 | TRBV7-2 | TGTGCCAGCAGCTCTGACAGGCCTAACTATGGCTACACCTTC | CASSSDRPNYGYTF